These 23 T cell receptor beta chains share one sample of origin, sequenced in a study of blood T cell repertoires in COVID-19. Some clones are missing from TCRdb's copy, which holds only in-frame ones; the method was immunoSEQ multiplex PCR. The table lists some 180,000 clones, roughly four fifths of them singletons. The material sequenced was peripheral blood. All receptors come from a man aged 65 to 79 with active or convalescent COVID-19.

V usage is TRBV15 and J usage is TRBJ2-5, with D tentatively TRBD2 (6 bases). This CDR3 spans 14 amino acids. Germline CDR1 is LNHNV and CDR2 is YYDKDF (reference sequence). The V gene lost 6 bases and the J gene lost 0 bases, with 11 bases spanning the gap. The CDR3 DNA follows: TGTGCCACCAGACTCGGGACTTACCAAGAGACCCAGTACTTC. Amino acid sequence: CATRLGTYQETQYF.

This chain connects TRBV13 to TRBJ1-2; possibly TRBD1 for D (6 bases). CDR3 size: 15 residues. Between the trimmed V and J ends, which lost 2 bases and 2 bases, there was a span of 12 bases. Germline loops: CDR1 PRHDT, CDR2 FYEKMQ (reference sequence). This chain's CDR3 is CASSLQGRLNYGYTF. CDR3 nucleotide sequence: TGTGCCAGCAGCTTACAGGGGCGGTTAAACTATGGCTACACCTTC.

This chain connects TRBV29-1 to TRBJ2-1; perhaps TRBD2 as D (6 bases). V was shortened by 2 bases and J by 7 bases, with 12 bases between the two germline ends. The CDR3 extends over 13 amino acids. Germline CDR1 reads SQVTM; CDR2 reads ANQGSEA. DNA for the CDR3: TGCAGCGTTGAACCGCGGGATCGGAATGAGCAGTTCTTC. It yields the protein CSVEPRDRNEQFF.

This chain uses TRBV5-4 with TRBJ1-5; no reliable D call. This CDR3 comprises 13 residues. V lost 0 bases and J 5 bases, leaving 6 bases between the germline ends. The germline gives CDR1 SGHNT, CDR2 YYREEE (reference sequence). CDR3 residues: CASSLDSYQPQHF. The CDR3 DNA is TGTGCCAGCAGCTTGGACAGCTATCAGCCCCAGCATTTT.

This rearrangement joins TRBV6-4 to TRBJ1-6, with D perhaps TRBD1 (6 bases). The CDR3 extends over 12 amino acids. In germline, CDR1 is MRHNA, CDR2 SNTAGT. Trimming stripped 6 bases from V and 13 bases from J, with 13 bases between. The CDR3: CASRGTQGPLHF. The CDR3, as DNA: TGTGCCAGCAGGGGAACCCAGGGGCCCCTCCACTTT.

The sample holds one count of this clone. This chain uses TRBV19 with TRBJ2-3; the D gene is possibly TRBD1 (6 bases). Germline CDR1 reads LNHDA; CDR2 reads SQIVND (reference sequence). The CDR3 is made up of 14 amino acids. V gave up 5 bases and J gave up 0 bases, with 9 bases separating them. The CDR3 DNA reads TGTGCCAGTAGTCGACAGGCTAGCACAGATACGCAGTATTTT. Translated, it gives CASSRQASTDTQYF. Based on the CDR3 plus reference TRBV19 and TRBJ2-3, the full variable domain is DGGITQSPKYLFRKEGQNVTLSCEQNLNHDAMYWYRQDPGQGLRLIYYSQIVNDFQKGDIAEGYSVSREKKESFPLTVTSAQKNPTAFYLCASSRQASTDTQYFGPGTRLTVL.

In DNA form, the CDR3 reads TGTGCCAGTAGAGCCTCGCGGGGGGGAACAGATACGCAGTATTTT. Translation gives CASRASRGGTDTQYF. This chain links TRBV19 with TRBJ2-3; TRBD2 matches 9 bases. This CDR3 comprises 15 residues. Germline lookup yields CDR1 LNHDA and CDR2 SQIVND (reference sequence). Unmatched junction bases numbered 7, after V lost 6 bases and J lost 3 bases.

The rearrangement links TRBV9 to TRBJ2-5; D not certain. The CDR3 has 14 residues. V was shortened by 0 bases and J by 4 bases, with 10 bases between the two germline ends. The V gene's germline CDR1 is SGDLS and CDR2 YYNGEE. CDR3 loop: CASSVGQVGETQYF. CDR3 sequence (DNA): TGTGCCAGCAGCGTAGGCCAGGTGGGAGAGACCCAGTACTTC.

The chain recombines TRBV18 with TRBJ2-7; 8 bases align to TRBD1. Trimming at V came to 6 bases and at J to 5 bases, leaving 9 bases not matched to a gene. Germline CDR1 and CDR2: KGHSH and LQKENI. The CDR3 spans 14 residues. CDR3 coding DNA: TGTGCCAGCTCCGGACAGGGATCCTTTGACGAGCAGTACTTC. Its protein product is CASSGQGSFDEQYF.

The chain couples TRBV7-9 to TRBJ1-6; D uncertain. The CDR3 is 14 residues long. V was cut by 5 bases and J by 5 bases, with 10 bases left in between. The germline V gene encodes CDR1 SEHNR and CDR2 FQNEAQ (reference sequence). The CDR3 region has the DNA TGTGCCAGCAGCGGCGGGGTCCATAATTCACCCCTCCACTTT. Translating gives CASSGGVHNSPLHF.

V gene TRBV2 combines with J gene TRBJ2-7, with 9 nucleotides matching TRBD1. Germline V gene lookup returns CDR1 SNHLY and CDR2 FYNNEI. The CDR3 loop spans 14 amino acids. The junction had 7 bases not matched to a gene; V was cut back by 7 bases and J by 3 bases. Here the CDR3 reads CASTRTGANYEQYF. The CDR3 DNA reads as TGTGCCAGCACCCGGACAGGGGCGAACTACGAGCAGTACTTC.

The chain couples TRBV3-1 (or the pseudogene TRBV3-2) to TRBJ1-6; D possibly corresponds to TRBD1 (5 bases). Between the trimmed V and J ends, which lost 0 bases and 7 bases, there was a span of 10 bases. The germline gives CDR1 LGHDT, CDR2 YNNKEL (reference sequence). This CDR3 has 15 amino acids. The CDR3, as DNA: TGTGCCAGCAGCCAAGAAATAGGGGCGAATTCACCCCTCCACTTT. Protein product: CASSQEIGANSPLHF.

The chain is built from TRBV2 and TRBJ2-1; the match to TRBD2 covers 9 bases. The CDR3 loop spans 14 amino acids. The V gene end was trimmed by 5 bases and the J gene end by 3 bases; junction bases not matched to a gene: 2. Germline-derived CDR1 and CDR2 are SNHLY and FYNNEI. DNA of the CDR3: TGTGCCAGCAGTCAACTAGCGGGCTACAATGAGCAGTTCTTC. It encodes CASSQLAGYNEQFF.

J is TRBJ2-5 and V is TRBV19, with D perhaps TRBD1 (6 bases). CDR3 length equals 15 residues. Between the trimmed V and J ends, which lost 5 bases and 2 bases, there was a span of 15 bases. The germline CDR1 and CDR2 sequences are LNHDA and SQIVND (reference sequence). CDR3 nucleotide sequence: TGTGCCAGTAGTGCACAAAGGACAGTACAAGAGACCCAGTACTTC. Encoded protein: CASSAQRTVQETQYF.

V usage is TRBV29-1 and J usage is TRBJ1-4; the D gene is possibly TRBD1 (5 bases). V lost 7 bases to trimming and J lost 4 bases, with 16 bases between them. The CDR3 runs 14 residues. Germline CDR1 is SQVTM and CDR2 is ANQGSEA. The DNA for the CDR3 is TGCAGCGGAAGGAACGGGGGGAGTAATGAAAAACTGTTTTTT. It encodes CSGRNGGSNEKLFF. Full variable domain (rest looked up from reference TRBV29-1 and TRBJ1-4): SAVISQKPSRDICQRGTSLTIQCQVDSQVTMMFWYRQQPGQSLTLIATANQGSEATYESGFVIDKFPISRPNLTFSTLTVSNMSPEDSSIYLCSGRNGGSNEKLFFGSGTQLSVL.

J is TRBJ1-1 and V is TRBV28, with 7 positions matching TRBD1. The germline CDR1 and CDR2 sequences are MDHEN and SYDVKM. With 5 bases clipped from V and 4 bases from J, the junction kept 7 bases outside the gene matches. CDR3 length: 14 residues. CDR3 sequence (DNA): TGTGCCAGCAGTCCGACAGGGTTGCCCACTGAAGCTTTCTTT. It yields the protein CASSPTGLPTEAFF. Variable domain in full (rest from reference TRBV28 and TRBJ1-1): DVKVTQSSRYLVKRTGEKVFLECVQDMDHENMFWYRQDPGLGLRLIYFSYDVKMKEKGDIPEGYSVSREKKERFSLILESASTNQTSMYLCASSPTGLPTEAFFGQGTRLTVV.

The chain combines TRBV7-2 with TRBJ2-7; 8 nucleotides agree with TRBD1. Per the germline V gene, CDR1 is SGHTA and CDR2 is FQGNSA. The CDR3 is 15 residues long. The V segment lost 4 bases and the J segment 4 bases; nucleotides outside the gene matches: 9. CDR3 nucleotides: TGTGCCAGCAGCTCGGCCCGGGACAGGTTTTACGAGCAGTACTTC. Protein product: CASSSARDRFYEQYF.

CDR3 sequence: CASSYGTSNTGELFF. CDR3 sequence (DNA): TGTGCCAGCAGTTACGGTACATCGAACACCGGGGAGCTGTTTTTT. The chain recombines TRBV6-2 or TRBV6-3 with TRBJ2-2; no clear D. The length of the CDR3 is 15 residues. CDR1 MNHEY and CDR2 SVGEGT come from the germline V gene. Trimming left V 2 bases short and J 0 bases short, with 7 bases between.

This sequence joins TRBV7-9 and TRBJ1-2; 7 positions agree with TRBD1. Unmatched junction bases numbered 6, after V lost 5 bases and J lost 3 bases. CDR1 is SEHNR, CDR2 FQNEAQ, per germline (reference sequence). The CDR3 is made up of 14 amino acids. This CDR3 reads CASSTTGVHYGYTF. CDR3 nucleotide sequence: TGTGCCAGCAGCACAACAGGGGTTCACTATGGCTACACCTTC.

This clone showed up just a few times. The V and J genes are TRBV9 and TRBJ2-7; TRBD2 is a possible D gene (5 bases). V lost 4 bases and J lost 2, with 10 bases in between. Looked up from germline, CDR1 is SGDLS and CDR2 is YYNGEE. The CDR3 totals 13 residues. The CDR3 nucleotides are TGTGCCAGCAGCCTCGGGGTGGCCTACGAGCAGTACTTC. Amino acids: CASSLGVAYEQYF. Full variable domain (remainder filled in from reference TRBV9 and TRBJ2-7): DSGVTQTPKHLITATGQRVTLRCSPRSGDLSVYWYQQSLDQGLQFLIQYYNGEERAKGNILERFSAQQFPDLHSELNLSSLELGDSALYFCASSLGVAYEQYFGPGTRLTVT.

The chain has TRBV19 and TRBJ1-1; D not certain. V was pared by 1 base and J by 5 bases, with 14 bases between. The germline V gene has CDR1 LNHDA and CDR2 SQIVND (reference sequence). The CDR3 is made up of 15 amino acids. The CDR3 sequence: CASSIAMRSLTEAFF. The CDR3 nucleotides are TGTGCCAGTAGTATAGCTATGAGGTCGTTGACTGAAGCTTTCTTT.

The chain links TRBV6-5 to TRBJ1-1, with a possible D match to TRBD1 (5 bases). Germline V gives CDR1 MNHEY, CDR2 SVGAGI. The CDR3 is 13 amino acids. V shed 5 bases and J shed 0 bases, with 7 bases lying between them. The CDR3 region has the DNA TGTGCCAGCAGTCGACAGTTGAACACTGAAGCTTTCTTT. Translation gives CASSRQLNTEAFF.

J is TRBJ1-1 and V is TRBV2; D is ambiguous. The CDR3 runs 12 residues. Germline V gene data show CDR1 as SNHLY and CDR2 as FYNNEI. The ends were cut back, 4 bases at V and 3 bases at J, with 6 bases in the middle. This CDR3 reads CASSVLYTEAFF. DNA for the CDR3: TGTGCCAGCAGTGTCCTCTACACTGAAGCTTTCTTT.